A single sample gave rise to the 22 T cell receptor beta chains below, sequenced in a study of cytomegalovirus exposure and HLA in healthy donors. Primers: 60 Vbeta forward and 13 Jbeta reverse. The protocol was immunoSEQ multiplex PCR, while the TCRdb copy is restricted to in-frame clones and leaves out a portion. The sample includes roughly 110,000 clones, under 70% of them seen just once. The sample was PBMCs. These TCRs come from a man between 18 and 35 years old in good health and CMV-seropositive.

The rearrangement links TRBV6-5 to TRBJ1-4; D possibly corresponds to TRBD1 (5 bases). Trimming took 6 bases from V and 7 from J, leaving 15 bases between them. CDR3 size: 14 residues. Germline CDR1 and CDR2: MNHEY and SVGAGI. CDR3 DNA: TGTGCCAGCAGGGCCCTTGGGACTGGTGAAAAACTGTTTTTT. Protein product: CASRALGTGEKLFF.

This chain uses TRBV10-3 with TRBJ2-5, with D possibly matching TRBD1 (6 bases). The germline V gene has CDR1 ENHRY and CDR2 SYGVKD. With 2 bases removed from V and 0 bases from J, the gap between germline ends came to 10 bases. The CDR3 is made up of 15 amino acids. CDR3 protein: CAISEPQGYQETQYF. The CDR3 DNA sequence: TGTGCCATCAGTGAGCCTCAGGGGTACCAAGAGACCCAGTACTTC.

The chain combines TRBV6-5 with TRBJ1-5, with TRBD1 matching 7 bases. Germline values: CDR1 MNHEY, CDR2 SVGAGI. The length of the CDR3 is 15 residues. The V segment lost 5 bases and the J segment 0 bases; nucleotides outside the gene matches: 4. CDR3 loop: CASSTTGYSNQPQHF. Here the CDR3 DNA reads TGTGCCAGCAGTACGACAGGGTATAGCAATCAGCCCCAGCATTTT.

CDR3 DNA: TGCGCCAGCAGTGAGCTCCCCTTCGGGGGGACAAGCGGCTATGGCTACACCTTC. Translation gives CASSELPFGGTSGYGYTF. The chain employs TRBV10-2 and TRBJ1-2; possibly TRBD1 for D (6 bases). CDR1 and CDR2 (germline): WSHSY, SAAADI. The CDR3 loop spans 18 amino acids. V was trimmed by 2 bases and J by 4 bases, leaving 23 bases between them.

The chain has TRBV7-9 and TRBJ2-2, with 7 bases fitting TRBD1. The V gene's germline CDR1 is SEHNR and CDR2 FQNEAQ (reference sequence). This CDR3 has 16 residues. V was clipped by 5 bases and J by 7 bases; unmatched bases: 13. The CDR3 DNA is TGTGCCAGCAGCACAACAGGGGCCTCAGGGAGCGGGGAGCTGTTTTTT. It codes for CASSTTGASGSGELFF.

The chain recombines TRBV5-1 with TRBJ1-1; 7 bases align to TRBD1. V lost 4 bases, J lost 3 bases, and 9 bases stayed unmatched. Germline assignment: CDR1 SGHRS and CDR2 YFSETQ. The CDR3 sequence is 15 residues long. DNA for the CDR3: TGCGCCAGCAGCACTAACACAGGGGCGGACACTGAAGCTTTCTTT. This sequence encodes CASSTNTGADTEAFF. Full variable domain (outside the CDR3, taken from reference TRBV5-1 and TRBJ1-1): KAGVTQTPRYLIKTRGQQVTLSCSPISGHRSVSWYQQTPGQGLQFLFEYFSETQRNKGNFPGRFSGRQFSNSRSEMNVSTLELGDSALYLCASSTNTGADTEAFFGQGTRLTVV.

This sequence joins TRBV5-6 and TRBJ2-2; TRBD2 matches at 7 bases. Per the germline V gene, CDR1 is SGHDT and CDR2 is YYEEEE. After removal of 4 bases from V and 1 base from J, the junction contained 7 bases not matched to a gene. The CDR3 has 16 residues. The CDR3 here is CASSPTGGRNTGELFF. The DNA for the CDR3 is TGTGCCAGCAGCCCCACGGGGGGTAGGAACACCGGGGAGCTGTTTTTT.

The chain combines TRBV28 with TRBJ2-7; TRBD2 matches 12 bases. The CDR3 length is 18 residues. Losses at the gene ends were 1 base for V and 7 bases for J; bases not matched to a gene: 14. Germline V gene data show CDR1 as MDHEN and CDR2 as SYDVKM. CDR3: CASSLYLTSGGSSGEQYF. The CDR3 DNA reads TGTGCCAGCAGTTTATACTTGACTAGCGGGGGTTCGTCGGGTGAGCAGTACTTC.

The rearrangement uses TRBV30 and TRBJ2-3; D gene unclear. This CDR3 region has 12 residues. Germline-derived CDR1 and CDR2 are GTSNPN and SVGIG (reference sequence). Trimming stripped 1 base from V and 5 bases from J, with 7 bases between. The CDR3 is CAWSGAQDTQYF. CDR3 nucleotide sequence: TGTGCCTGGAGTGGGGCCCAAGATACGCAGTATTTT.

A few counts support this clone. Here the CDR3 reads CASSEDRDTEAFF. The CDR3 DNA is TGTGCCAGCAGTGAGGACAGGGACACTGAAGCTTTCTTT. The gene calls are TRBV6-1 and TRBJ1-1; TRBD1 aligns across 8 bases. This CDR3 has 13 residues. Trimming at V came to 3 bases and at J to 3 bases, leaving 0 bases not matched to a gene. Germline loops: CDR1 MNHNS, CDR2 SASEGT.

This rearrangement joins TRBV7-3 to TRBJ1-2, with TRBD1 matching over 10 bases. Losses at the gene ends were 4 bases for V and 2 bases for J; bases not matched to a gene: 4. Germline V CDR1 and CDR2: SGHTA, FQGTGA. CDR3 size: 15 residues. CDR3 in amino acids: CASSSGTGDNYGYTF. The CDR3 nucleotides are TGTGCCAGCAGCTCCGGGACAGGGGACAACTATGGCTACACCTTC.

The CDR3 is CASWRGTYIGTQYF. The DNA of the CDR3 is TGTGCCAGCTGGCGGGGGACCTACATAGGGACCCAGTACTTC. V usage is TRBV19 and J usage is TRBJ2-5; TRBD2 matches 7 bases. The CDR3 extends over 14 amino acids. Germline V gene lookup returns CDR1 LNHDA and CDR2 SQIVND (reference sequence). The junction had 14 bases not matched to a gene; V was cut back by 9 bases and J by 7 bases.

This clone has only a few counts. The CDR3, as DNA: TGCGCCAGCAGCCGGGGGGAGGCCCTGTGGGGTTCACCCCTCCACTTT. Protein: CASSRGEALWGSPLHF. The chain employs TRBV5-1 and TRBJ1-6, with D tentatively TRBD1 (5 bases). V lost 4 bases and J 9 bases, leaving 20 bases between the germline ends. CDR3 length: 16 residues. The germline gives CDR1 SGHRS, CDR2 YFSETQ.

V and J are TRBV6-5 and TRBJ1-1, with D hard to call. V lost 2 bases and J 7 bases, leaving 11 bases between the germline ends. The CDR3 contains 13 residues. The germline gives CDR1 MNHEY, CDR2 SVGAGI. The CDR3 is CASSYEGGGEAFF. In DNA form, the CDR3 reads TGTGCCAGCAGTTACGAGGGAGGTGGTGAAGCTTTCTTT.

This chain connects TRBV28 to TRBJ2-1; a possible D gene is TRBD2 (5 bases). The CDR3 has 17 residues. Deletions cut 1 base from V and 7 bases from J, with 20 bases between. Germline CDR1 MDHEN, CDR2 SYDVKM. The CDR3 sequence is CASSLFPSGSKPNEQFF. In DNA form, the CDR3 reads TGTGCCAGCAGTTTATTCCCCTCGGGAAGTAAGCCTAATGAGCAGTTCTTC.

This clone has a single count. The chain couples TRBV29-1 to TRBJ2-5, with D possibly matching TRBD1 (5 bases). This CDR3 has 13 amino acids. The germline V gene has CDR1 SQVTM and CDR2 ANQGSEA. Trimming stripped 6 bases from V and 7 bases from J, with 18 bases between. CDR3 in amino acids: CSVQPPGSGTQYF. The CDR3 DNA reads TGCAGCGTCCAACCCCCAGGGTCTGGGACCCAGTACTTC.

CDR3 sequence reads: CASSQERSGLAGELFF. CDR3 coding DNA: TGCGCCAGCAGCCAAGAGAGGTCAGGGTTGGCCGGGGAGCTGTTTTTT. The chain uses TRBV4-1 and TRBJ2-2; D might be TRBD1 (5 bases). V was pared by 0 bases and J by 6 bases, with 14 bases between. The CDR3 is made up of 16 amino acids. Germline assignment: CDR1 MGHRA and CDR2 YSYEKL.

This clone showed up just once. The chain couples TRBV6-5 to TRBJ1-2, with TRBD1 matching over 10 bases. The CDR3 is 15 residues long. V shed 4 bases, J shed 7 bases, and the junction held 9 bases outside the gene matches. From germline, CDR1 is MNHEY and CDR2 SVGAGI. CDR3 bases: TGTGCCAGCAGTTCAACCCGGGACAGGGGTCGTGGCTACACCTTC. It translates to CASSSTRDRGRGYTF.

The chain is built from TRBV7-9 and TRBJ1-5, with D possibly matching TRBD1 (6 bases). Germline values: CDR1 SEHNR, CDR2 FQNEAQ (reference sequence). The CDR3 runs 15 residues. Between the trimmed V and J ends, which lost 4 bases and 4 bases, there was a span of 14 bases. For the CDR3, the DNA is TGTGCCAGCAGCTCCCGCGGGGGGCGAAATCAGCCCCAGCATTTT. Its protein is CASSSRGGRNQPQHF.

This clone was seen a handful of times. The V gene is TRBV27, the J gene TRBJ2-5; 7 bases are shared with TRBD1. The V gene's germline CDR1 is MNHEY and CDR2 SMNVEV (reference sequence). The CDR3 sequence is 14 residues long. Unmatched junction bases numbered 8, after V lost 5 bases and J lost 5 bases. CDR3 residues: CASSLQGIGETQYF. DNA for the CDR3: TGTGCCAGCAGTCTACAGGGGATCGGGGAGACCCAGTACTTC.

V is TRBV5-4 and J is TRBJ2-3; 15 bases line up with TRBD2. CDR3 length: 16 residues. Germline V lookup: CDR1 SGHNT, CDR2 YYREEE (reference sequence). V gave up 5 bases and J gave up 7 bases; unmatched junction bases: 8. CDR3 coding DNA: TGTGCCAGCAGTCGTGGACTAGCGGGGGGGCTCTATACGCAGTATTTT. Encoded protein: CASSRGLAGGLYTQYF.

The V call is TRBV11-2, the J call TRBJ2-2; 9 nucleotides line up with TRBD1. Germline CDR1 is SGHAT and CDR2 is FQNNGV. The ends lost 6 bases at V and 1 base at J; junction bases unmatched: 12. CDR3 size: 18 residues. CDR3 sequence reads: CASRTLLRQGGNTGELFF. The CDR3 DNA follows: TGTGCCAGCAGGACTCTACTCCGACAGGGGGGGAACACCGGGGAGCTGTTTTTT. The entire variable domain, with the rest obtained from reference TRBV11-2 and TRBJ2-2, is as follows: EAGVAQSPRYKIIEKRQSVAFWCNPISGHATLYWYQQILGQGPKLLIQFQNNGVVDDSQLPKDRFSAERLKGVDSTLKIQPAKLEDSAVYLCASRTLLRQGGNTGELFFGEGSRLTVL.